One TCR beta chain is described in this entry. Its antigen is undetermined. This specimen belongs to a study of cytomegalovirus exposure and HLA in healthy donors. Broader study findings: The study dropped some indistinguishable V segments, TRBV6-2 and TRBV6-3 among them.

The V and J ends lost 6 bases and 5 bases, in that order; junction bases with no gene match: 9. Germline V gene lookup returns CDR1 MNHEY and CDR2 SVGAGI. The CDR3 contains 14 residues. The primer mix had 60 Vbeta and 13 Jbeta primers. Clones were read by immunoSEQ multiplex PCR, and TCRdb kept only the in-frame ones, dropping some. The table includes about 120,000 clones, roughly three fifths detected once. V is TRBV6-5 and J is TRBJ1-2; 7 nucleotides agree with TRBD1. Source material: PBMCs. The receptor was derived from a woman aged 40 to 50 in good health and CMV-seropositive. CDR3 bases: TGTGCCAGCAGACCTGACAGGGCTACTTATGGCTACACCTTC. Translation: CASRPDRATYGYTF.